A single sample gave rise to the 4 T cell receptor beta chains below, sequenced in a study of CD8 T cells in ankylosing spondylitis. Using its own MiXCR run on the 5' RACE reads, TCRdb lists one record per CDR3 protein. Here the sample spans around 150,000 distinct CDR3 sequences, approximately 7.3% being singletons. Sequenced: blood, either unsorted or a sorted T cell fraction (not recorded which). These receptors were taken from a female donor with ankylosing spondylitis or in good health (not recorded which).

This clonotype was seen repeatedly, ten times or more. J is TRBJ2-3 and V is TRBV24-1, with TRBD1 identical over 8 bases. The CDR3 contains 16 residues. The germline CDR1 and CDR2 sequences are KGHDR and SFDVKD. Trimming took 7 bases from V and 3 from J; bases not matched to a gene: 11. CDR3 nucleotide sequence: TGTGCCACCAGCCAAGCCCGGACAGGGAGTACAGATACGCAGTATTTT. This gives the protein CATSQARTGSTDTQYF.

This clonotype came up many times. The chain links TRBV7-8 to TRBJ2-3; maybe TRBD2 (7 bases). V lost 4 bases and J lost 2, with 10 bases in between. This CDR3 comprises 14 residues. Looked up from germline, CDR1 is SGHVS and CDR2 is FQNEAQ. The CDR3 nucleotides are TGTGCCAGCAGCTGGCGGGGGCCCACAGATACGCAGTATTTT. Translating gives CASSWRGPTDTQYF. Full variable domain (remainder filled in from reference TRBV7-8 and TRBJ2-3): GAGVSQSPRYKVAKRGQDVALRCDPISGHVSLFWYQQALGQGPEFLTYFQNEAQLDKSGLPSDRFFAERPEGSVSTLKIQRTQQEDSAVYLCASSWRGPTDTQYFGPGTRLTVL.

This clonotype was found many times. The chain employs TRBV7-9 and TRBJ1-6, with D uncertain. Germline CDR1 reads SEHNR; CDR2 reads FQNEAQ (reference sequence). CDR3 length: 17 amino acids. The germline V and J ends were trimmed by 2 bases and 10 bases, with 21 bases remaining between them. The CDR3 nucleotides read TGTGCCAGCAGCTTATGGTCCCCTAAGGCGGGGAGATCACCCCTCCACTTT. This codes for CASSLWSPKAGRSPLHF.

This clonotype was recorded at least ten times. The rearrangement joins TRBV28 to TRBJ1-4, with a possible D match to TRBD1 (5 bases). This CDR3 spans 13 amino acids. V was shortened by 2 bases and J by 6 bases, with 7 bases between the two germline ends. CDR1 is MDHEN and CDR2 is SYDVKM in the germline V gene. The CDR3 nucleotides are TGTGCCAGCAGTTTAATGGGGGATGAAAAACTGTTTTTT. Translation gives CASSLMGDEKLFF.